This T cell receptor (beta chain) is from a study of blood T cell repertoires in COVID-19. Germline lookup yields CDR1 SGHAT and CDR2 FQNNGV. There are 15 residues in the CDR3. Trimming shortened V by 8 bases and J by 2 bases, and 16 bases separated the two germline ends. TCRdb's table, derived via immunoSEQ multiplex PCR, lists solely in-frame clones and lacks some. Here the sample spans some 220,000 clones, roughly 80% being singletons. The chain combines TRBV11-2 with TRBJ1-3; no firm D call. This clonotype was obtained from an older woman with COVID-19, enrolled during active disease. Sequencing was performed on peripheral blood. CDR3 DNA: TGTGCCAGCTCTTCCGTCCAGGCCCCTGGAAACACCATATATTTT. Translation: CASSSVQAPGNTIYF.